A single sample is the source of the 4 T cell receptor gamma chains below, sequenced in a study of Vδ1+ human thymocytes. The template was reverse-transcribed extracted RNA. Pooled V-gene forward primers with one constant-region reverse primer generated the CDR3 amplicons by multiplex PCR. TCRdb reprocessed the multiplex PCR reads through CATT. The sample contains tens of thousands of gamma-chain clones, roughly a fifth of which appear only once. These TCRs' antigens remain unknown. Study-wide points: Highly polyclonal TRG and TRD repertoires with Gaussian CDR3 length distributions appeared in thymus.

The sequenced material came from Vdelta1+ gamma-delta thymocytes from the thymus. Subset meaning: FACS-sorted CD3+ TCRalphabeta- TCRVdelta1+ TCRVdelta2- thymocytes. These receptors were taken from a boy under two years old who had congenital heart surgery.

The J gene is TRGJ1 or TRGJ2, the V gene TRGV3. The length of the CDR3 is 16 residues. Looked up from germline, CDR1 is VTNTFY and CDR2 is YDVSTARD (reference sequence). V lost 0 bases and J lost 3; bases outside the gene matches: 11. The CDR3 nucleotides read TGTGCCACCTGGGACAGGCCGATTATGCCTTATTATAAGAAACTCTTT. Its protein is CATWDRPIMPYYKKLF.

This chain uses TRGV2 with TRGJ1 or TRGJ2. Unmatched junction bases numbered 8, after V lost 4 bases and J lost 5 bases. The CDR3 is made up of 13 amino acids. Germline CDR1 reads EGSNGY; CDR2 reads YDSYNSKV. The CDR3, as DNA: TGTGCCACCTGGGAATTGGGAAATTATAAGAAACTCTTT. It translates to CATWELGNYKKLF.

V and J are TRGV3 and TRGJ1 or TRGJ2. V lost 4 bases and J lost 0; bases outside the gene matches: 15. CDR1 VTNTFY and CDR2 YDVSTARD come from the germline V gene (reference sequence). The CDR3 runs to 17 residues. In nucleotides, the CDR3 is TGTGCCACCTGGGATGGGCCTCACTACACGAATTATTATAAGAAACTCTTT. Translation gives CATWDGPHYTNYYKKLF.

This clone was seen a handful of times. This chain joins TRGV9 and TRGJ1 or TRGJ2. V was pared by 0 bases and J by 12 bases, with 8 bases of the junction left unmatched. CDR3 length: 12 amino acids. Germline CDR1 reads GITISATS; CDR2 reads ISYDGTV (reference sequence). The CDR3 coding sequence is TGTGCCTTGTGGGAGGTGCATGGTGGGAAACTCTTT. This codes for CALWEVHGGKLF.